Below are 10 T cell receptor beta chains sequenced from a single sample in a study of blood T cell repertoires in COVID-19. Sequencing was performed with immunoSEQ multiplex PCR; in TCRdb, only in-frame clones are kept and a portion is missing. Of tens of thousands of clones listed, around 85% are singletons. Material for sequencing was peripheral blood. The receptors stem from a human donor in a cohort sampled during active COVID-19.

This clone has just one count. This rearrangement joins TRBV30 to TRBJ2-3; 11 nucleotides line up with TRBD2. Per germline, CDR1 GTSNPN and CDR2 SVGIG (reference sequence). This CDR3 has 18 amino acids. The ends lost 0 bases at V and 4 bases at J; junction bases unmatched: 12. Written as DNA, the CDR3 is TGTGCCTGGAGTGTAGGGGGGGGACTAGCGGAGGCGGCAGATACGCAGTATTTT. The encoded protein is CAWSVGGGLAEAADTQYF.

The chain links TRBV7-6 to TRBJ1-6, with D possibly TRBD1 on 6 matching bases. The CDR3 spans 15 residues. The germline V and J ends were trimmed by 5 bases and 5 bases, with 13 bases remaining between them. Germline V gives CDR1 SGHVS, CDR2 FNYEAQ. CDR3 sequence (DNA): TGTGCCAGCAGCCCCCGGACAGCTAATAATTCACCCCTCCACTTT. This sequence encodes CASSPRTANNSPLHF.

The V and J genes are TRBV3-1 (or the pseudogene TRBV3-2) and TRBJ1-4; TRBD1 is a possible D gene (6 bases). CDR3 length: 15 amino acids. V lost 2 bases to trimming and J lost 4 bases, with 11 bases between them. CDR1 and CDR2 from the germline V gene are LGHDT and YNNKEL (reference sequence). DNA of the CDR3: TGTGCCAGCAGCCAAAGGTCAGGGGATAATGAAAAACTGTTTTTT. Its protein is CASSQRSGDNEKLFF.

V usage is TRBV2 and J usage is TRBJ2-5; 9 bases match TRBD2. V gave up 0 bases and J gave up 2 bases; unmatched junction bases: 4. CDR3 size: 16 residues. Germline loops: CDR1 SNHLY, CDR2 FYNNEI. The CDR3 is CASSEALAGWQETQYF. DNA of the CDR3: TGTGCCAGCAGTGAAGCGCTAGCGGGGTGGCAAGAGACCCAGTACTTC.

The chain uses TRBV6-5 and TRBJ1-2; D is uncertain. Germline-derived CDR1 and CDR2 are MNHEY and SVGAGI. CDR3 length: 12 amino acids. Trimming removed 6 bases at V and 8 bases at J, with 13 bases between. This chain's CDR3 is CASSLDLRGYTF. The CDR3 nucleotides are TGTGCCAGCAGCCTGGATTTGCGGGGCTACACCTTC.

The rearrangement joins TRBV28 to TRBJ1-6, with D hard to call. V lost 7 bases and J lost 0, with 7 bases in between. CDR3 length equals 14 residues. CDR1 and CDR2 from the germline V gene are MDHEN and SYDVKM. CDR3 nucleotide sequence: TGTGCCAGCACTGGGAGCTCCTATAATTCACCCCTCCACTTT. It encodes CASTGSSYNSPLHF.

The J gene is TRBJ1-4, the V gene TRBV29-1, with a tentative D call TRBD1 (5 bases). This CDR3 region has 14 residues. Between the trimmed V and J ends, which lost 7 bases and 7 bases, there was a span of 19 bases. Per germline, CDR1 SQVTM and CDR2 ANQGSEA. The CDR3 DNA follows: TGCAGCGCCCTGGGTTGGGGGGGTAGTGAAAAACTGTTTTTT. This translates into CSALGWGGSEKLFF.

This chain joins TRBV24-1 and TRBJ2-1; tentative D call: TRBD2 (5 bases). Trimming cost V 4 bases and J 1 base, with 7 bases left between them. Germline loops: CDR1 KGHDR, CDR2 SFDVKD. The CDR3 extends over 14 amino acids. The CDR3 reads CATSEGASYNEQFF. The CDR3 DNA reads as TGTGCCACCAGTGAGGGAGCATCCTACAATGAGCAGTTCTTC.

The genes are TRBV6-1 and TRBJ2-5; D call uncertain. The CDR3 length is 13 residues. Trimming removed 2 bases from V and 5 bases from J, with 9 bases in between. Looked up from germline, CDR1 is MNHNS and CDR2 is SASEGT. The CDR3 nucleotides are TGTGCCAGCAGTGAAAGGCGGTTTGAGACCCAGTACTTC. Translating it yields CASSERRFETQYF.

This chain joins TRBV9 and TRBJ2-7; 9 nucleotides line up with TRBD1. The CDR3 has 16 amino acids. Losses at the gene ends were 2 bases for V and 4 bases for J; bases not matched to a gene: 10. The V gene's germline CDR1 is SGDLS and CDR2 YYNGEE. CDR3 region: CASSVRPGQGEYEQYF. The CDR3 DNA follows: TGTGCCAGCAGCGTCCGACCGGGACAGGGCGAATACGAGCAGTACTTC. The full variable domain, its missing parts supplied by reference TRBV9 and TRBJ2-7, is DSGVTQTPKHLITATGQRVTLRCSPRSGDLSVYWYQQSLDQGLQFLIQYYNGEERAKGNILERFSAQQFPDLHSELNLSSLELGDSALYFCASSVRPGQGEYEQYFGPGTRLTVT.